The T cell receptor (beta chain) under discussion was sequenced for a study of blood T cell repertoires in COVID-19. At the level of the study: Material from acute and convalescent COVID-19 was sourced from the United States, Italy and Spain. PBMCs, B-cell-depleted T cells, or T cells were the source of the cDNA or gDNA that made up the material.

This CDR3 is built from 16 residues. The V gene end was trimmed by 4 bases and the J gene end by 14 bases; junction bases not matched to a gene: 17. CDR1 and CDR2 (germline): SGHRS, YFSETQ. Study processing details: The authors estimated nucleated cell counts from reference gene primer amplification. TCRdb keeps only in-frame clones here, not all; method: immunoSEQ multiplex PCR. The DNA was the basis for D and trimming; V, J and clone size are from that table. Counted here are roughly 380,000 clones, more than 65% occurring once; the ten biggest clones make up about 1.2%. The gene calls are TRBV5-1 and TRBJ2-1; 11 bases line up with TRBD2. The clonotype originates from a human donor with acute or convalescent COVID-19. The donor label of this sample is uncertain. The sequencing sample was made of peripheral blood. CDR3 nucleotides: TGCGCCAGCAGCCGATTCCGAGGAACTAGCGGGGGAGGCGAGTTCTTC. Its protein product is CASSRFRGTSGGGEFF.